What follows are 21 T cell receptor beta chains derived from one specimen sequenced in a study of cytomegalovirus exposure and HLA in healthy donors. Primers included in the PCR were 60 Vbeta and 13 Jbeta primers. The repertoire was sequenced with immunoSEQ multiplex PCR; TCRdb's copy has only in-frame clones and lacks some. Its table lists fewer than 85,000 clones. Sequencing used PBMCs. The receptors come from a man aged 30-40 years in good health and CMV-seronegative.

The chain is built from TRBV13 and TRBJ2-5; no clear D. The CDR3 contains 12 residues. Germline assignment: CDR1 PRHDT and CDR2 FYEKMQ (reference sequence). V dropped 2 bases and J dropped 5 bases, with 6 bases sitting between them. In DNA, the CDR3 is TGTGCCAGCAGCTTATGGCAGGAGACCCAGTACTTC. Translation: CASSLWQETQYF.

The chain employs TRBV27 and TRBJ1-2; D is possibly TRBD1 (6 bases). Germline assignment: CDR1 MNHEY and CDR2 SMNVEV (reference sequence). The length of the CDR3 is 14 residues. The germline V and J ends were trimmed by 0 bases and 3 bases, with 8 bases remaining between them. CDR3 sequence: CASSLSTGYYGYTF. The DNA of the CDR3 is TGTGCCAGCAGTTTATCGACAGGCTACTATGGCTACACCTTC.

The chain employs TRBV29-1 and TRBJ2-5, with D possibly matching TRBD1 (7 bases). TRBJ2-7 explains the end of the DNA better; the J call may be wrong. Germline-derived CDR1 and CDR2 are SQVTM and ANQGSEA. The CDR3 totals 13 residues. CDR3 bases: TGCAGCGTCACAAACAGGGGAGGAAACGAGCAGTACTTC. Translated, it gives CSVTNRGGNEQYF.

The rearrangement uses TRBV2 and TRBJ2-7, with D possibly TRBD1 on 5 matching bases. Germline lookup yields CDR1 SNHLY and CDR2 FYNNEI. This CDR3 contains 18 residues. Between the trimmed V and J ends, which lost 3 bases and 2 bases, there was a span of 23 bases. CDR3 in amino acids: CASSDVWEGAGRTYEQYF. DNA for the CDR3: TGTGCCAGCAGTGATGTATGGGAAGGGGCAGGGCGAACCTACGAGCAGTACTTC.

V and J are TRBV6-1 and TRBJ2-3; 10 bases agree with TRBD1. This CDR3 region has 15 residues. Germline CDR1 is MNHNS and CDR2 is SASEGT. The trim removed 6 bases at V and 5 bases at J, leaving 8 bases unmatched. CDR3 DNA sequence: TGTGCCAGCAGCGTCGGGACAGGGGAGGTAGATACGCAGTATTTT. Its translation is CASSVGTGEVDTQYF.

The chain recombines TRBV5-5 with TRBJ1-1; D possibly corresponds to TRBD1 (6 bases). The CDR3 spans 13 residues. The V and J ends lost 0 bases and 5 bases respectively, with 8 bases between them. Germline V CDR1 and CDR2: SGHKS, YYEKEE (reference sequence). CDR3 residues: CASSLAGDTEAFF. The CDR3 nucleotides read TGTGCCAGCAGCTTGGCAGGGGATACTGAAGCTTTCTTT.

The V call is TRBV7-2, the J call TRBJ2-1, with TRBD2 matching over 14 bases. V shed 5 bases and J 4 bases; nucleotides not matched to a gene: 7. CDR1 and CDR2 (germline): SGHTA, FQGNSA. This CDR3 has 17 residues. CDR3 sequence (DNA): TGTGCCAGCAGCCCCCGGACTAGCGGGGGGATTTACAATGAGCAGTTCTTC. This encodes CASSPRTSGGIYNEQFF.

The gene calls are TRBV5-1 and TRBJ2-1; 9 bases line up with TRBD1. CDR1 and CDR2 (germline): SGHRS, YFSETQ. The CDR3 contains 16 residues. After removal of 3 bases from V and 5 bases from J, the junction contained 9 bases not matched to a gene. The CDR3 DNA follows: TGCGCCAGCAGCTCCGCACCGGGACAGGGAAACAATGAGCAGTTCTTC. It yields the protein CASSSAPGQGNNEQFF.

The V call is TRBV5-1, the J call TRBJ1-1; D ambiguous. CDR3 size: 14 residues. Germline CDR1 reads SGHRS; CDR2 reads YFSETQ. V lost 0 bases, J lost 2 bases, and 8 bases lay in between. The DNA for the CDR3 is TGCGCCAGCAGCTTGGCCAGAACAAACACTGAAGCTTTCTTT. This sequence encodes CASSLARTNTEAFF.

This chain uses TRBV27 with TRBJ2-7; 10 bases line up with TRBD1. The CDR3 covers 14 residues. Germline-derived CDR1 and CDR2 are MNHEY and SMNVEV (reference sequence). The V segment lost 4 bases and the J segment 2 bases; nucleotides outside the gene matches: 2. CDR3 sequence: CASSSGQGTYEQYF. For the CDR3, the DNA is TGTGCCAGCAGTTCGGGACAGGGGACCTACGAGCAGTACTTC.

This sequence joins TRBV4-3 and TRBJ2-3; D is perhaps TRBD1 (6 bases). The CDR3 is 17 residues long. From germline, CDR1 is LGHNA and CDR2 YSLEER. The ends were cut back, 2 bases at V and 0 bases at J, with 15 bases in the middle. CDR3 residues: CASSQSIDRPSTDTQYF. CDR3 in DNA: TGCGCCAGCAGCCAATCCATCGACAGGCCTAGCACAGATACGCAGTATTTT.

The rearrangement links TRBV2 to TRBJ1-2; the match to TRBD1 covers 7 bases. Germline V gene data show CDR1 as SNHLY and CDR2 as FYNNEI. Losses at the gene ends were 6 bases for V and 7 bases for J; bases not matched to a gene: 5. The CDR3 sequence is 12 residues long. CDR3 in DNA: TGTGCCAGCAGAGGGGACAGAAGTGGCTACACCTTC. It translates to CASRGDRSGYTF.

This chain connects TRBV10-2 to TRBJ2-2; 7 bases match TRBD1. Germline V gene lookup returns CDR1 WSHSY and CDR2 SAAADI. This CDR3 has 14 residues. Losses at the gene ends were 5 bases for V and 2 bases for J; bases not matched to a gene: 2. The CDR3 loop is CASSWDSNTGELFF. The CDR3 region has the DNA TGCGCCAGCAGTTGGGACAGTAACACCGGGGAGCTGTTTTTT.

The chain carries TRBV6-1 and TRBJ2-7; maybe TRBD2 (5 bases). CDR3 length equals 11 residues. CDR1 and CDR2 from the germline V gene are MNHNS and SASEGT. The CDR3 sequence: CASAGVYEQYF. The CDR3 coding sequence is TGTGCATCGGCGGGTGTATACGAGCAGTACTTC.

The chain employs TRBV13 and TRBJ2-7; D gene unclear. The V and J ends lost 4 bases and 6 bases respectively, with 13 bases between them. The CDR3 is 13 amino acids. Germline V CDR1 and CDR2: PRHDT, FYEKMQ (reference sequence). The CDR3 DNA reads as TGTGCCAGCAGCTCGTCCGCCCCCGGCGAGCAGTACTTC. Translated, it gives CASSSSAPGEQYF.

The chain couples TRBV7-6 to TRBJ2-3; maybe TRBD2 (5 bases). CDR1 and CDR2 from the germline V gene are SGHVS and FNYEAQ. V lost 1 base and J 3 bases, leaving 11 bases between the germline ends. This CDR3 contains 15 residues. As DNA, the CDR3 is TGTGCCAGCAGCTTAGGGACTTATCTAACAGATACGCAGTATTTT. It translates to CASSLGTYLTDTQYF.

V usage is TRBV6-1 and J usage is TRBJ2-5; 7 bases are shared with TRBD1. The junction had 8 bases not matched to a gene; V was cut back by 5 bases and J by 5 bases. The germline gives CDR1 MNHNS, CDR2 SASEGT. CDR3 length: 14 residues. In DNA, the CDR3 is TGTGCCAGCAGTATCGGGACAGCCGGGGAGACCCAGTACTTC. It is translated as CASSIGTAGETQYF.

V gene TRBV15 combines with J gene TRBJ2-7, with D unresolved. Germline V gene lookup returns CDR1 LNHNV and CDR2 YYDKDF (reference sequence). CDR3 length: 15 residues. Between the trimmed V and J ends, which lost 0 bases and 2 bases, there was a span of 11 bases. The CDR3: CATSRELLLPYEQYF. The CDR3 nucleotides are TGTGCCACCAGCAGAGAACTACTCCTTCCCTACGAGCAGTACTTC. Full variable domain (outside the CDR3, taken from reference TRBV15 and TRBJ2-7): DAMVIQNPRYQVTQFGKPVTLSCSQTLNHNVMYWYQQKSSQAPKLLFHYYDKDFNNEADTPDNFQSRRPNTSFCFLDIRSPGLGDTAMYLCATSRELLLPYEQYFGPGTRLTVT.

The chain has TRBV21-1 and TRBJ2-7; TRBD1, the table's D call, lacks a check against the DNA. TRBV21-1 is a listed pseudogene. This CDR3 is built from 16 residues. The CDR3 loop reads CASSLTPGQGTHEQYF. The CDR3 DNA reads as TGTGCCAGCAGCCTGACTCCGGGACAGGGGACCCACGAGCAGTACTTC.

This chain uses TRBV25-1 with TRBJ2-6; maybe TRBD2 (5 bases). Germline V gene sequence: CDR1 MGHDK, CDR2 SYGVNS. The CDR3 length is 15 residues. V was cut by 5 bases and J by 3 bases, with 11 bases left in between. CDR3 sequence: CASSLSGNGANVLTF. CDR3 in DNA: TGTGCCAGCAGTCTGTCCGGGAATGGGGCCAACGTCCTGACTTTC.

The chain carries TRBV9 and TRBJ2-7, with 9 bases fitting TRBD1. V was clipped by 3 bases and J by 6 bases; unmatched bases: 7. Germline CDR1 reads SGDLS; CDR2 reads YYNGEE. The CDR3 covers 14 residues. CDR3 protein: CASSEQGALLEQYF. In DNA form, the CDR3 reads TGTGCCAGCAGCGAACAGGGGGCCCTCCTCGAGCAGTACTTC.